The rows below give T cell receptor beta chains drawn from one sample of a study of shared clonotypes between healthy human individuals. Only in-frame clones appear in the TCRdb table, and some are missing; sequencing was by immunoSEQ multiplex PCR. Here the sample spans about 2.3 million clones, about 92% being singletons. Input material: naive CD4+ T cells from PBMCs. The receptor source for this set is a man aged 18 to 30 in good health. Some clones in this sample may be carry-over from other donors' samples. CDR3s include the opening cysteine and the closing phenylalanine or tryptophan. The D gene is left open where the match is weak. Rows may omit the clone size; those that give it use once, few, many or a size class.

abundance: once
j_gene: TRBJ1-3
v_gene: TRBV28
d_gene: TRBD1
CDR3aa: CASSQGAGNTIYF
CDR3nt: TGTGCCAGCAGTCAGGGGGCTGGAAACACCATATATTTT

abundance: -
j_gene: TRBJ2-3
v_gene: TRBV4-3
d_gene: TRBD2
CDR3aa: CASSPRTSGRTDTQYF
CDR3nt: TGCGCCAGCAGCCCGCGGACTAGCGGCCGCACAGATACGCAGTATTTT

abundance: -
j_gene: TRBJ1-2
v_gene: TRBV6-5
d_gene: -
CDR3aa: CASSLGYGRTDGYTF
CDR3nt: TGTGCCAGCAGCCTGGGTTACGGGAGGACGGATGGCTACACCTTC

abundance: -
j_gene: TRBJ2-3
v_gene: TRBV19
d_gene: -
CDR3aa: CASSMKLSRGTDTQYF
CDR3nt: TGTGCCAGTAGTATGAAACTATCCCGAGGCACAGATACGCAGTATTTT

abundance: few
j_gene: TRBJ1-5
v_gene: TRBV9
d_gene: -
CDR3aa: CASSVGFGNQPQHF
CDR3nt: TGTGCCAGCAGCGTAGGGTTTGGCAATCAGCCCCAGCATTTT

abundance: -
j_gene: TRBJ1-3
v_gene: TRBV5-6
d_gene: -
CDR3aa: CASSLAGRRAGNTIYF
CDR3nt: TGTGCCAGCAGCTTGGCAGGACGGAGGGCTGGAAACACCATATATTTT

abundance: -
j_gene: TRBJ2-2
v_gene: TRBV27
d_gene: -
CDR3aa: CASSYRTEGELFF
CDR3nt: TGTGCCAGCAGTTACAGGACAGAAGGGGAGCTGTTTTTT

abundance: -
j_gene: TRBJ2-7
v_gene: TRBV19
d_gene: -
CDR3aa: CASSTGSYEQYF
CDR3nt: TGTGCCAGTAGTACGGGTTCCTACGAGCAGTACTTC

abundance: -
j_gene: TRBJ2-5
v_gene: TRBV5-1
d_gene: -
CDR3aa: CASSLVGKETQYF
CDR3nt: TGCGCCAGCAGCTTGGTGGGGAAAGAGACCCAGTACTTC

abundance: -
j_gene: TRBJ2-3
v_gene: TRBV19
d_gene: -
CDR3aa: CASSILGVSTDTQYF
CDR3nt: TGTGCCAGTAGTATTCTGGGGGTGAGCACAGATACGCAGTATTTT

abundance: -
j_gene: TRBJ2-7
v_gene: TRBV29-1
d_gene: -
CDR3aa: CSVEDSSYEQYF
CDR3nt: TGCAGCGTTGAAGACAGCTCCTACGAGCAGTACTTC

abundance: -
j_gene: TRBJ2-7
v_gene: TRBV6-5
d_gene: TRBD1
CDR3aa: CASSPRDRAYEQYF
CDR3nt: TGTGCCAGCAGTCCTCGGGACAGGGCCTACGAGCAGTACTTC

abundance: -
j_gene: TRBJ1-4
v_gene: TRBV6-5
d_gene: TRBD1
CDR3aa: CASRLNRGTNEKLFF
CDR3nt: TGTGCCAGCAGATTGAACAGGGGCACTAATGAAAAACTGTTTTTT

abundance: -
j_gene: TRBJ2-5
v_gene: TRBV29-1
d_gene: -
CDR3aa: CSVGKTEETQYF
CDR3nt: TGCAGCGTTGGTAAGACCGAAGAGACCCAGTACTTC

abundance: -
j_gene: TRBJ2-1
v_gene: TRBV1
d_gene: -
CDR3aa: CTSSQGSFRDSTYNEQFF
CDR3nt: TGCACCAGCAGCCAAGGTTCTTTTCGGGACTCCACCTACAATGAGCAGTTCTTC

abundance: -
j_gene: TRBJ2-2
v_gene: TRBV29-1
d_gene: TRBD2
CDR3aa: CSASTPLGGDTGELFF
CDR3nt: TGCAGCGCAAGCACCCCTTTGGGAGGGGACACCGGGGAGCTGTTTTTT

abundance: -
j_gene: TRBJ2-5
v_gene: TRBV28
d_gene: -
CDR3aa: CASSTPGGHVETQYF
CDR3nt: TGTGCCAGCAGTACCCCCGGGGGGCACGTCGAGACCCAGTACTTC

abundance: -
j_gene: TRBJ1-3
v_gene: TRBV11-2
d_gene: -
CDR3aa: CASSQGTWDASGNTIYF
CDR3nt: TGTGCCAGCAGCCAGGGAACGTGGGACGCCTCTGGAAACACCATATATTTT

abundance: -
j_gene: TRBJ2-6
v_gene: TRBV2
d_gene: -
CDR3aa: CASSGGGSGANVLTF
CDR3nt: TGTGCCAGCAGTGGTGGGGGCTCTGGGGCCAACGTCCTGACTTTC

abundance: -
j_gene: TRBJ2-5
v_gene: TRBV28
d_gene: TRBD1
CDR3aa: CASSSGQGWGETQYF
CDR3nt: TGTGCCAGCAGCTCAGGACAGGGCTGGGGGGAGACCCAGTACTTC

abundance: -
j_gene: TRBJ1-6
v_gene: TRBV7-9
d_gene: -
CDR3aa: CASSSGRSPLHF
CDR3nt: TGTGCCAGCAGCTCAGGGAGGTCACCCCTCCACTTT

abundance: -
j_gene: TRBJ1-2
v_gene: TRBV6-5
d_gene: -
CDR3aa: CASSYSTGTYGYTF
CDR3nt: TGTGCCAGCAGTTACTCAACAGGGACGTATGGCTACACCTTC

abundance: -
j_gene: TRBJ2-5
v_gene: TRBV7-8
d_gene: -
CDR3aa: CASSFVALETQYF
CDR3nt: TGTGCCAGCAGCTTTGTGGCCCTAGAGACCCAGTACTTC

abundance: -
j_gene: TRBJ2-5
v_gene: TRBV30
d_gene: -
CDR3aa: CAWSVLTDPLETQYF
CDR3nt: TGTGCCTGGAGTGTACTAACAGATCCTCTGGAGACCCAGTACTTC

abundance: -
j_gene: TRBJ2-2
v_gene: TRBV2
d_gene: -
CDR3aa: CASKGVRNTGELFF
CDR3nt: TGTGCCAGCAAGGGGGTTAGGAACACCGGGGAGCTGTTTTTT

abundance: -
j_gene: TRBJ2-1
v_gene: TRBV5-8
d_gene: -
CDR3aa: CASSKGLYNEQFF
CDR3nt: TGTGCCAGCAGCAAGGGACTGTATAATGAGCAGTTCTTC

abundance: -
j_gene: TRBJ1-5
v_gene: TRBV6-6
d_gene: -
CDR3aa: CASSYEGSNQPQHF
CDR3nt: TGTGCCAGCAGTTACGAGGGGAGCAATCAGCCCCAGCATTTT

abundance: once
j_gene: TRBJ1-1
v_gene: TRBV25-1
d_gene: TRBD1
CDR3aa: CASSLRGGRGGNTEAFF
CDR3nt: TGTGCCAGCAGTCTCCGCGGGGGGCGAGGGGGCAACACTGAAGCTTTCTTT

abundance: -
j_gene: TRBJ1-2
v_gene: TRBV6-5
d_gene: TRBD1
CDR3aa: CASSLWTGHYGYTF
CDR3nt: TGTGCCAGCAGTCTCTGGACAGGGCACTATGGCTACACCTTC

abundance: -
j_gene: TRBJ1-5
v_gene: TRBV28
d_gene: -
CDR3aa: CASRRDTNYQPQHF
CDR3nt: TGTGCCAGCAGGAGAGACACGAATTATCAGCCCCAGCATTTT

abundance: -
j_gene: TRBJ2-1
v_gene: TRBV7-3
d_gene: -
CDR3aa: CASSYSGTPLFF
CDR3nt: TGTGCCAGCAGCTACTCCGGGACTCCTCTGTTCTTC

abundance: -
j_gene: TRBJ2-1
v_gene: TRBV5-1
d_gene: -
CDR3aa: CASSFISSSYNEQFF
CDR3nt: TGCGCCAGCAGCTTTATATCGAGCTCCTACAATGAGCAGTTCTTC

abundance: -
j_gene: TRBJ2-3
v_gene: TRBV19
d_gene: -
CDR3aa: CASSILDTQYF
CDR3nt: TGTGCCAGTAGTATCCTAGATACGCAGTATTTT

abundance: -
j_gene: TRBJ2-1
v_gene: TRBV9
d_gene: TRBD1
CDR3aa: CASTGQGSLEQFF
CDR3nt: TGTGCCAGCACAGGACAGGGCTCTTTGGAGCAGTTCTTC

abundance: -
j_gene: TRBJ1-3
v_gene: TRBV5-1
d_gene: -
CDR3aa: CASSLAGTSSGNTIYF
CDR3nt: TGCGCCAGCAGCTTGGCCGGGACGTCCTCTGGAAACACCATATATTTT

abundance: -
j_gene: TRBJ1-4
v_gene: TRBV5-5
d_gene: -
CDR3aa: CASSPPGSTNEKLFF
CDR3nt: TGTGCCAGCAGCCCCCCCGGGTCAACTAATGAAAAACTGTTTTTT

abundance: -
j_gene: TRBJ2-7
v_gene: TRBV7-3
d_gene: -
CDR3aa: CASSSGGEQYF
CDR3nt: TGTGCCAGCAGCTCGGGTGGCGAGCAGTACTTC

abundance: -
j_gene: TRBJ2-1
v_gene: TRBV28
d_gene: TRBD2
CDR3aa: CASSLVSGRGNEQFF
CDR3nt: TGTGCCAGCAGTTTGGTTAGCGGGAGGGGCAATGAGCAGTTCTTC

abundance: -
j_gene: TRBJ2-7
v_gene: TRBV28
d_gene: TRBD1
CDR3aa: CASRAGTAVYEQYF
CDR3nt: TGTGCCAGCAGGGCCGGGACAGCAGTCTACGAGCAGTACTTC

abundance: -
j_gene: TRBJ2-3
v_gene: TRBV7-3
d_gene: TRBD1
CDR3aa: CASSVDRGTDTQYF
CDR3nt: TGTGCCAGCAGCGTGGACAGGGGGACAGATACGCAGTATTTT

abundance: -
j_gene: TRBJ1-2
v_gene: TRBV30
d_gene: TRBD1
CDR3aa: CAWSVTTGVGYTF
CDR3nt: TGTGCCTGGAGTGTAACGACAGGGGTTGGCTACACCTTC

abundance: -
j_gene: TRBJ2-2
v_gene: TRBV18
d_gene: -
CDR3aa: CASSPTRTNTGELFF
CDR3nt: TGTGCCAGCTCACCAACACGGACGAACACCGGGGAGCTGTTTTTT